These 29 T cell receptor beta chains were sequenced from one sample in a study of T cells in Graves' hyperthyroidism and ophthalmopathy. Amplified TCR beta CDR3 regions came from RNA transcripts. The TCR CDR3 was amplified in a first-round RT-PCR using the HTBI primer set. One entry per CDR3 protein results from TCRdb running MiXCR on the multiplex PCR reads. The table lists about 290,000 distinct CDR3 sequences, 17% of them singletons. What was sequenced was blood. The receptors stem from a woman aged 60-75 years with Graves' ophthalmopathy.

This clonotype occurred many times. J is TRBJ2-1 and V is TRBV7-2; 10 bases align to TRBD2. V lost 2 bases, J lost 7 bases, and 5 bases stayed unmatched. There are 15 residues in the CDR3. The V gene's germline CDR1 is SGHTA and CDR2 FQGNSA. The CDR3 sequence: CASSLSSGRGNEQFF. As DNA, the CDR3 is TGTGCCAGCAGCTTAAGCAGCGGGAGGGGGAATGAGCAGTTCTTC.

At least ten counts were recorded for this clonotype. V is TRBV5-1 and J is TRBJ2-2; TRBD1 or TRBD2 may be the D gene (5 bases each). Trimming left V 4 bases short and J 2 bases short, with 21 bases between. CDR3 size: 18 residues. The germline V gene encodes CDR1 SGHRS and CDR2 YFSETQ. The CDR3 here is CASSLTIFDRDNTGELFF. The DNA for the CDR3 is TGCGCCAGCAGCCTGACTATATTTGACAGAGATAACACCGGGGAGCTGTTTTTT.

The chain uses TRBV6-1 and TRBJ2-7; D is perhaps TRBD1 or TRBD2 (6 bases each). This CDR3 spans 16 amino acids. The germline gives CDR1 MNHNS, CDR2 SASEGT. The V and J ends lost 3 bases and 4 bases respectively, with 19 bases between them. The CDR3 spells CASSELAGQPRYEQYF. The CDR3, as DNA: TGTGCCAGCAGTGAGTTGGCGGGACAACCCAGATACGAGCAGTACTTC.

This clonotype was counted between two and nine times. The chain uses TRBV11-3 and TRBJ2-3; 8 nucleotides match TRBD1. This CDR3 comprises 17 residues. Germline V gene lookup returns CDR1 SGHNT and CDR2 YENEEA. Trimming removed 5 bases from V and 6 bases from J; junction bases left unmatched: 16. CDR3 nucleotide sequence: TGTGCCAGCAGCCAAGATCTTCCCACAGGGGGACGGGATACGCAGTATTTT. Amino acids: CASSQDLPTGGRDTQYF. Variable domain in full (rest from reference TRBV11-3 and TRBJ2-3): EAGVVQSPRYKIIEKKQPVAFWCNPISGHNTLYWYLQNLGQGPELLIRYENEEAVDDSQLPKDRFSAERLKGVDSTLKIQPAELGDSAVYLCASSQDLPTGGRDTQYFGPGTRLTVL.

This clonotype came up many times. The V call is TRBV11-3, the J call TRBJ1-1; D is possibly TRBD1 (6 bases). The CDR3 runs 15 residues. V lost 5 bases, J lost 1 base, and 14 bases lay in between. CDR1 and CDR2 (germline): SGHNT, YENEEA. The CDR3, as DNA: TGTGCCAGCAGCCCCGGGGGACAAGCGAACACTGAAGCTTTCTTT. Its translation is CASSPGGQANTEAFF.

Ten or more counts support this clonotype. The chain has TRBV7-3 and TRBJ1-2; perhaps TRBD1 as D (5 bases). The CDR3 runs 14 residues. CDR1 is SGHTA, CDR2 FQGTGA, per germline. V was clipped by 4 bases and J by 2 bases, with 11 bases between them. CDR3 sequence reads: CASSSHGGNYGYTF. The CDR3 region has the DNA TGTGCCAGCAGCTCCCACGGGGGGAACTATGGCTACACCTTC.

The sample holds many counts of this clonotype. The V call is TRBV27, the J call TRBJ2-3; TRBD2 aligns across 12 bases. The CDR3 loop spans 21 amino acids. CDR1 and CDR2 from the germline V gene are MNHEY and SMNVEV (reference sequence). V shed 4 bases and J 4 bases; nucleotides not matched to a gene: 21. CDR3 sequence: CASSSPRASGRGSLKADTQYF. DNA for the CDR3: TGTGCCAGCAGTTCCCCCAGGGCTAGCGGGAGGGGATCTTTAAAGGCAGATACGCAGTATTTT.

A few counts support this clonotype. The chain employs TRBV6-2 or TRBV6-3 and TRBJ2-7; D gene ambiguous. The CDR3 runs 12 residues. Germline V gene data show CDR1 as MNHEY and CDR2 as SVGEGT. Between the trimmed V and J ends, which lost 6 bases and 2 bases, there was a span of 8 bases. The CDR3 here is CASRTVAYEQYF. DNA for the CDR3: TGTGCCAGCAGGACGGTAGCCTACGAGCAGTACTTC.

The sample holds a few counts of this clonotype. This CDR3 reads CASSRGTSEYNEQFF. DNA of the CDR3: TGTGCCAGCAGCCGAGGGACTAGCGAGTACAATGAGCAGTTCTTC. J is TRBJ2-1 and V is TRBV3-1; 10 bases are shared with TRBD2. V dropped 4 bases and J dropped 4; count of bases not matched to a gene: 4. The CDR3 consists of 15 residues. CDR1 is LGHDT, CDR2 YNNKEL, per germline (reference sequence).

The chain combines TRBV27 with TRBJ1-4, with D uncertain. Germline loops: CDR1 MNHEY, CDR2 SMNVEV (reference sequence). This CDR3 comprises 10 residues. The CDR3 region is CAATNEKLFF. CDR3 DNA: TGTGCAGCAACTAATGAAAAACTGTTTTTT.

Ten or more counts support this clonotype. The chain combines TRBV20-1 with TRBJ2-7; TRBD1 matches 7 bases. J was trimmed by 0 bases and V by 3 bases; bases with no gene match: 5. Germline CDR1 reads DFQATT; CDR2 reads SNEGSKA (reference sequence). CDR3 size: 14 residues. The CDR3 DNA is TGCAGTGCTAGTCGGGCAGGGGGCTCCTACGAGCAGTACTTC. As protein: CSASRAGGSYEQYF.

This clonotype appeared many times. The gene calls are TRBV28 and TRBJ1-2; TRBD1 aligns across 8 bases. The CDR3 loop spans 11 amino acids. J gave up 4 bases and V 10 bases, and 2 bases lay outside the gene matches. Germline V gene sequence: CDR1 MDHEN, CDR2 SYDVKM. As DNA, the CDR3 is TGTGCCACCACAGGGGGCTATGGCTACACCTTC. Protein product: CATTGGYGYTF.

The chain links TRBV9 to TRBJ1-6; D uncertain. Germline V lookup: CDR1 SGDLS, CDR2 YYNGEE. The CDR3 length is 12 residues. Trimming cost V 3 bases and J 5 bases, with 3 bases left between them. The CDR3 reads CASSEHNSPLHF. As DNA, the CDR3 is TGTGCCAGCAGCGAACATAATTCACCCCTCCACTTT.

In this sample, this clonotype turned up many times. This rearrangement joins TRBV7-2 to TRBJ2-1; 7 bases line up with TRBD1. V trimming: 5 bases; J trimming: 5 bases; junction bases outside the gene matches: 3. The CDR3 consists of 13 residues. From germline, CDR1 is SGHTA and CDR2 FQGNSA. CDR3 protein: CASSVDRDNEQFF. CDR3 in DNA: TGTGCCAGCAGCGTTGACAGGGACAATGAGCAGTTCTTC.

This clonotype has ten or more counts. The chain carries TRBV18 and TRBJ1-2, with D perhaps TRBD1 (5 bases). This CDR3 has 13 residues. The germline V gene encodes CDR1 KGHSH and CDR2 LQKENI. Trimming stripped 2 bases from V and 3 bases from J, with 7 bases between. The CDR3, as DNA: TGTGCCAGCTCACCATCACAGGACTATGGCTACACCTTC. It translates to CASSPSQDYGYTF.

This clonotype was detected many times. This sequence joins TRBV27 and TRBJ2-3; a weak D match, TRBD2 (6 bases). Germline V CDR1 and CDR2: MNHEY, SMNVEV (reference sequence). V lost 5 bases and J 2 bases, leaving 14 bases between the germline ends. The CDR3 covers 15 residues. In DNA form, the CDR3 reads TGTGCCAGCAGTGAGAACTTGGGACTCACAGATACGCAGTATTTT. Its protein is CASSENLGLTDTQYF.

This clonotype was seen repeatedly, ten times or more. The genes are TRBV2 and TRBJ1-5; 11 nucleotides match TRBD1. Germline values: CDR1 SNHLY, CDR2 FYNNEI. The CDR3 contains 15 residues. Unmatched junction bases numbered 5, after V lost 5 bases and J lost 5 bases. This CDR3 is CASSTRTGGHQPQHF. As DNA, the CDR3 is TGTGCCAGCAGTACAAGGACAGGGGGCCATCAGCCCCAGCATTTT. Supplemented by reference TRBV2 and TRBJ1-5, the full variable domain reads EPEVTQTPSHQVTQMGQEVILRCVPISNHLYFYWYRQILGQKVEFLVSFYNNEISEKSEIFDDQFSVERPDGSNFTLKIRSTKLEDSAMYFCASSTRTGGHQPQHFGDGTRLSIL.

This clonotype was seen a handful of times. The chain joins TRBV5-1 to TRBJ2-5; 10 bases fit TRBD2. This CDR3 region has 14 residues. Germline V gene sequence: CDR1 SGHRS, CDR2 YFSETQ. The J segment lost 1 base and the V segment lost 6 bases, leaving 3 bases of the junction unmatched. The CDR3 region is CASTLAGAQETQYF. The CDR3 nucleotides are TGCGCCAGCACCCTAGCGGGAGCCCAAGAGACCCAGTACTTC.

This clonotype was recorded many times. This chain connects TRBV7-2 to TRBJ1-5; 8 nucleotides match TRBD1. Germline trimming cut 5 bases from V and 2 bases from J; bases unmatched to any gene: 8. Germline lookup yields CDR1 SGHTA and CDR2 FQGNSA. This CDR3 has 16 amino acids. The CDR3 region is CASSAMTGDGNQPQHF. The CDR3 DNA reads TGTGCCAGCAGCGCAATGACAGGGGATGGCAATCAGCCCCAGCATTTT.

This clonotype was seen ten or more times. This chain joins TRBV12-3 or TRBV12-4 and TRBJ1-6; D call uncertain. Trimming removed 6 bases from V and 14 bases from J, with 14 bases in between. The CDR3 length is 12 residues. CDR3 residues: CASSLGLGSLHF. The CDR3, as DNA: TGTGCCAGCAGCCTCGGGCTTGGGTCCCTCCACTTT.

This clonotype was counted many times. The CDR3 sequence is CASSYSSKETDTQYF. In nucleotides, the CDR3 is TGTGCCAGCAGTTACTCGTCCAAGGAGACAGATACGCAGTATTTT. This rearrangement joins TRBV6-2 or TRBV6-3 to TRBJ2-3; unclear D gene. The germline CDR1 and CDR2 sequences are MNHEY and SVGEGT. The V end lost 0 bases, the J end lost 3 bases, and 10 bases lay between the germline ends. CDR3 length: 15 amino acids.

This clonotype has a handful of counts. CDR3 sequence reads: CASSRKGQGPFNYGYTF. The CDR3 nucleotides are TGTGCCAGCAGCCGGAAGGGACAGGGGCCTTTTAACTATGGCTACACCTTC. The chain carries TRBV4-2 and TRBJ1-2; 10 bases agree with TRBD1. The CDR3 consists of 17 residues. Unmatched junction bases numbered 9, after V lost 4 bases and J lost 1 base. Per germline, CDR1 LGHNA and CDR2 YNFKEQ.

This clonotype was observed at least ten times. V usage is TRBV29-1 and J usage is TRBJ1-1; D not certain. This CDR3 region has 11 residues. V lost 8 bases to trimming and J lost 7 bases, with 14 bases between them. In germline, CDR1 is SQVTM, CDR2 ANQGSEA. In DNA, the CDR3 is TGCAGCCTGAATATGGGCCTTGAAGCTTTCTTT. Its translation: CSLNMGLEAFF.

In the case of this clonotype: Being one base from a much bigger clone, this may be a read error. The rearrangement joins TRBV20-1 to TRBJ1-5, with a weak D call TRBD1 (6 bases). CDR3 length: 14 amino acids. The V end was cut by 1 base, the J end by 6 bases, with 13 bases between. Per the germline V gene, CDR1 is DFQATT and CDR2 is SNEGSKA (reference sequence). The chain's CDR3 is CSARANLGAQPQHF. The DNA for the CDR3 is TGCAGTGCTAGAGCCAATCTGGGGGCTCAGCCCCAGCATTTT.

There are many counts of this clonotype. The gene calls are TRBV7-2 and TRBJ2-5; no firm D call. The CDR3 totals 14 residues. In germline, CDR1 is SGHTA, CDR2 FQGNSA. The V end lost 2 bases, the J end lost 3 bases, and 10 bases lay between the germline ends. CDR3 in amino acids: CASSLWAVEETQYF. The CDR3 DNA follows: TGTGCCAGCAGCTTATGGGCGGTGGAAGAGACCCAGTACTTC.

Of note for this clonotype: A much larger clone lies one base from this, so it may be a read error. This chain connects TRBV6-1 to TRBJ1-1; 7 nucleotides agree with TRBD1. V lost 8 bases, J lost 6 bases, and 9 bases stayed unmatched. The CDR3 extends over 13 amino acids. From germline, CDR1 is MNHNS and CDR2 SASEGT. CDR3 region: CASGGGGGAEAFF. The CDR3 DNA sequence: TGTGCCAGCGGCGGAGGGGGCGGCGCTGAAGCTTTCTTT.

The chain recombines TRBV20-1 with TRBJ1-3; TRBD1 aligns across 9 bases. The CDR3 loop spans 14 amino acids. Germline lookup yields CDR1 DFQATT and CDR2 SNEGSKA (reference sequence). The ends lost 8 bases at V and 9 bases at J; junction bases unmatched: 14. The DNA of the CDR3 is TGCAGTATTACAGGGGGCTTACTTTATGGCACCATATATTTT. The encoded protein is CSITGGLLYGTIYF.

Note on this clonotype: Just one base apart from a much larger clone, this may be a read error. The rearrangement links TRBV6-1 to TRBJ2-7; TRBD2 is a possible D gene (6 bases). Germline V gene sequence: CDR1 MNHNS, CDR2 SASEGT. The CDR3 consists of 12 residues. V was shortened by 6 bases and J by 1 base, with 7 bases between the two germline ends. Here the CDR3 reads CASRGLSYEQYF. The DNA of the CDR3 is TGTGCCAGCAGAGGACTATCCTACGAGCAGTACTTC.

This clonotype has at least ten counts. One end of the junction fails to match germline, which may point to a read error. This rearrangement joins TRBV6-1 to TRBJ1-5; the D is unclear. The length of the CDR3 is 16 residues. Germline V lookup: CDR1 MNHNS, CDR2 SASEGT. The CDR3 DNA reads TGTGCCAGCAATGAAAGGACGGGAGGCAAGAATCAGCCCCAGCATTTT. Translation gives CASNERTGGKNQPQHF.